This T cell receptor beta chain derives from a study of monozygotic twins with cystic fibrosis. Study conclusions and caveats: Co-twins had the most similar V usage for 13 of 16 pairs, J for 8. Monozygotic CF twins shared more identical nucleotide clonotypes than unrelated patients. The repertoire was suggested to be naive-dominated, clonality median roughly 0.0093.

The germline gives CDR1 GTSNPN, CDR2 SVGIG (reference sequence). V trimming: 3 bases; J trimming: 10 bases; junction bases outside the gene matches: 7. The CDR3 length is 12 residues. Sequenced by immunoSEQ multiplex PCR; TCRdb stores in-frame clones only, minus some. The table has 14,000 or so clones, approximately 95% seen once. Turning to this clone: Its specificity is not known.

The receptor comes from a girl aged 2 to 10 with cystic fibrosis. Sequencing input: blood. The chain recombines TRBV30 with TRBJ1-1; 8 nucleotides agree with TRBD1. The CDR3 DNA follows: TGTGCCTGGAGCTCGCCCGACAGGGGAGCTTTCTTT. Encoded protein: CAWSSPDRGAFF.